The T cell receptor (beta chain) described here comes from a study of OX40 agonist ivuxolimab in advanced cancers. On the study more broadly: Hepatocellular carcinoma, melanoma, renal cell or head and neck cancer affected the dose-escalation patients. Partial responses were seen in three patients, one with hepatocellular carcinoma and two with cutaneous melanoma. Whole-study results and caveats: Compared with others, partial responders at 0.1-3.0 mg/kg displayed clonal expansion among the lowest.

Generated by immunoSEQ multiplex PCR, the TCRdb table keeps only in-frame clones and is missing some. The sample contains 60,000 or so clones, approximately 88% of which appear only once. In germline, CDR1 is MNHEY, CDR2 SMNVEV (reference sequence). The CDR3 consists of 14 residues. Deletions cut 4 bases from V and 4 bases from J, with 13 bases between. A remark on this clone: Its specificity is not known.

Exclusion of a patient followed from autoimmune disease history or systemic immunosuppression. This specimen was CD4+ or CD8+ T cells sorted from blood, taken in a trial of the OX40 agonist ivuxolimab. The V gene is TRBV27, the J gene TRBJ1-2; a weak D match, TRBD1 (6 bases). This sequence was found in an adult with an advanced solid tumor such as melanoma, head and neck, liver or kidney cancer. Here the CDR3 DNA reads TGTGCCAGCAGTTGGCGGGGGGCTGGCTATGGCTACACCTTC. It encodes CASSWRGAGYGYTF.